These T cell receptor beta chains were read from a single sample in a study of beta chain features in type 1 diabetes. Sequenced by immunoSEQ multiplex PCR; TCRdb stores in-frame clones only, minus some. Here the sample spans hundreds of thousands of clones, roughly 16% being singletons. The sequencing sample was made of naive CD4+ T cells from blood. The source is a man in his late teens or twenties in good health. Both conserved end residues are part of each CDR3. D genes are given only for firm matches. The size of a clone is reported for some rows only, either as once, few or many, or as a class for expanded clones.

j_call	v_call	d_call	clone_size	cdr3_aa	cdr3_nt
TRBJ2-7	TRBV9	-	few	CASSVGFTGSEQYF	TGTGCCAGCAGCGTAGGATTTACAGGGTCCGAGCAGTACTTC
TRBJ2-5	TRBV5-4	TRBD2	few	CASSQAPTSGREETQYF	TGTGCCAGCAGCCAAGCTCCGACTAGCGGGAGGGAAGAGACCCAGTACTTC
TRBJ1-2	TRBV7-3	-	-	CASSPWAGDGYTF	TGTGCCAGCAGCCCCTGGGCAGGGGATGGCTACACCTTC
TRBJ2-1	TRBV10-3	-	-	CATRLSGASSYNEQFF	TGTGCCACTCGGTTATCGGGGGCCTCCTCCTACAATGAGCAGTTCTTC
TRBJ1-2	TRBV29-1	TRBD1	-	CSVEGQGAGYTF	TGCAGCGTGGAAGGACAGGGGGCTGGCTACACCTTC
TRBJ2-5	TRBV5-1	TRBD1	few	CASSTRDSQETQYF	TGCGCCAGCAGCACCCGGGACAGTCAAGAGACCCAGTACTTC
TRBJ1-4	TRBV5-1	-	few	CASSLARATNEKLFF	TGCGCCAGCAGCTTGGCCAGAGCAACTAATGAAAAACTGTTTTTT
TRBJ1-2	TRBV19	TRBD1	-	CASSSPGTDYGYTF	TGTGCCAGTAGTTCCCCCGGGACAGACTATGGCTACACCTTC
TRBJ2-7	TRBV18	TRBD1	-	CASSPLDRGPTTYEQYF	TGTGCCAGCTCACCCCTAGACAGGGGGCCTACGACCTACGAGCAGTACTTC
TRBJ2-7	TRBV2	-	-	CATRWGQDEQYF	TGTGCCACTAGGTGGGGGCAAGACGAGCAGTACTTC
TRBJ2-7	TRBV5-1	TRBD2	-	CASSLDPSGIYEQYF	TGCGCCAGCAGCTTGGACCCTAGCGGGATCTACGAGCAGTACTTC
TRBJ2-5	TRBV6-5	-	-	CASSWGRQETQYF	TGTGCCAGCAGTTGGGGACGTCAAGAGACCCAGTACTTC
TRBJ1-2	TRBV5-1	TRBD1	-	CASSPEGGDYGYTF	TGCGCCAGCAGCCCAGAAGGGGGCGACTATGGCTACACCTTC
TRBJ1-1	TRBV10-3	-	-	CAISESGKGRTEAFF	TGTGCCATCAGTGAGTCAGGAAAGGGGAGGACTGAAGCTTTCTTT
TRBJ2-3	TRBV7-2	-	-	CASSLGAGLPSTDTQYF	TGTGCCAGCAGCTTAGGTGCGGGACTTCCCTCCACAGATACGCAGTATTTT
TRBJ2-7	TRBV2	TRBD2	-	CASSEDEASGGGYF	TGTGCCAGCAGTGAAGACGAGGCATCGGGCGGGGGGTACTTC
TRBJ1-5	TRBV29-1	TRBD1	-	CSVGDSPNQPQHF	TGCAGCGTCGGGGACAGCCCCAATCAGCCCCAGCATTTT
TRBJ2-7	TRBV4-1	TRBD1	-	CASSLTGQDTYEQYF	TGCGCCAGCAGCCTCACGGGACAGGATACCTACGAGCAGTACTTC
TRBJ1-5	TRBV7-9	TRBD1	-	CASSSGQGPNQPQHF	TGTGCCAGCAGCTCGGGACAGGGCCCTAATCAGCCCCAGCATTTT
TRBJ2-5	TRBV9	-	few	CASSVGQRRETQYF	TGTGCCAGCAGCGTAGGACAGAGAAGAGAGACCCAGTACTTC
TRBJ1-5	TRBV28	-	few	CASSLSGVSYQPQHF	TGTGCCAGCAGTTTATCCGGGGTTTCCTATCAGCCCCAGCATTTT
TRBJ1-2	TRBV9	-	few	CASSRTSWNLYGYTF	TGTGCCAGCAGCCGGACATCATGGAACCTCTATGGCTACACCTTC
TRBJ1-4	TRBV9	TRBD1	few	CASSVQAGGEKLFF	TGTGCCAGCAGCGTACAGGCAGGGGGTGAAAAACTGTTTTTT